The 17 T cell receptor beta chains below all came from one sample that was sequenced in a study of blood T cell repertoires in COVID-19. Data came from immunoSEQ multiplex PCR; TCRdb stores just in-frame clones and leaves some out. The table has approximately 330,000 clones, about 90% seen once. Sequencing input: PBMCs or T cells enriched from blood (not recorded which). These TCRs come from a woman in her 30s who had recovered from COVID-19.

The rearrangement joins TRBV7-9 to TRBJ2-5, with D perhaps TRBD1 (6 bases). V lost 5 bases and J lost 2, with 15 bases in between. The CDR3 is made up of 15 amino acids. Germline CDR1 and CDR2: SEHNR and FQNEAQ (reference sequence). CDR3 nucleotide sequence: TGTGCCAGCAGCAACCGCGGACAGACTCAAGAGACCCAGTACTTC. Its protein product is CASSNRGQTQETQYF.

The chain joins TRBV21-1 to TRBJ1-6; the D call TRBD1 from the table was never checked on the DNA. TRBV21-1 represents a pseudogene. The CDR3 is 22 residues long. CDR3 bases: TGTGCCAGCAGCAAAGTCTTACCAGGGGGCTTCTCATTCAGCTCCTATAATTCACCCCTCCACTTT. The encoded protein is CASSKVLPGGFSFSSYNSPLHF.

J is TRBJ1-2 and V is TRBV25-1, with 8 bases identical to TRBD1. CDR3 length: 15 residues. V was pared by 3 bases and J by 6 bases, with 9 bases of the junction left unmatched. In germline, CDR1 is MGHDK, CDR2 SYGVNS. CDR3 nucleotides: TGTGCCAGCAGTGAGAGCGCGACAGGGGTGGATGGCTACACCTTC. Translated: CASSESATGVDGYTF.

The J gene is TRBJ1-3, the V gene TRBV27; D call uncertain. The CDR3 sequence is 15 residues long. Germline V gives CDR1 MNHEY, CDR2 SMNVEV (reference sequence). V lost 1 base and J 2 bases, leaving 9 bases between the germline ends. CDR3 in amino acids: CASSLYGFTGNTIYF. In DNA, the CDR3 is TGTGCCAGCAGTTTATACGGGTTCACTGGAAACACCATATATTTT.

This chain joins TRBV25-1 and TRBJ2-6, with D possibly TRBD1 on 5 matching bases. The V and J ends lost 4 bases and 11 bases respectively, with 27 bases between them. Germline lookup yields CDR1 MGHDK and CDR2 SYGVNS. The CDR3 spans 18 residues. This CDR3 reads CASSGGRELDKVGHVLTF. The CDR3 DNA is TGTGCCAGCAGTGGAGGTAGAGAACTGGACAAAGTCGGGCACGTCCTGACTTTC.

The rearrangement links TRBV7-2 to TRBJ2-1; possible D gene TRBD1, 6 bases. Looked up from germline, CDR1 is SGHTA and CDR2 is FQGNSA. CDR3 length: 13 residues. Trimming took off 3 bases at V and 6 bases at J, with 9 bases between the two ends. This CDR3 is CASSLVGGNEQFF. The DNA for the CDR3 is TGTGCCAGCAGCTTGGTAGGGGGCAATGAGCAGTTCTTC. The full variable domain, with the rest looked up from reference TRBV7-2 and TRBJ2-1, is GAGVSQSPSNKVTEKGKDVELRCDPISGHTALYWYRQSLGQGLEFLIYFQGNSAPDKSGLPSDRFSAERTGGSVSTLTIQRTQQEDSAVYLCASSLVGGNEQFFGPGTRLTVL.

The genes are TRBV3-1 (or the pseudogene TRBV3-2) and TRBJ1-1; D is undetermined. This CDR3 region has 16 residues. Germline CDR1 LGHDT, CDR2 YNNKEL (reference sequence). Trimming cost V 1 base and J 1 base, with 13 bases left between them. The CDR3 bases are TGTGCCAGCAGCCAAGGCCGGGTAGACCCGAACACTGAAGCTTTCTTT. Translating it yields CASSQGRVDPNTEAFF.

This chain links TRBV7-2 with TRBJ1-1, with D possibly TRBD1 on 5 matching bases. In germline, CDR1 is SGHTA, CDR2 FQGNSA. The CDR3 covers 14 residues. V was cut by 4 bases and J by 3 bases, with 12 bases left in between. The CDR3 region is CASSSGGKYTEAFF. CDR3 nucleotide sequence: TGTGCCAGCAGCTCCGGGGGGAAATACACTGAAGCTTTCTTT.

The V call is TRBV29-1, the J call TRBJ1-1; D remains ambiguous. This CDR3 has 11 amino acids. In germline, CDR1 is SQVTM, CDR2 ANQGSEA. Deletions cut 4 bases from V and 4 bases from J, with 7 bases between. As DNA, the CDR3 is TGCAGCGTTGTGCCGAGCACTGAAGCTTTCTTT. Encoded protein: CSVVPSTEAFF. Combining the CDR3 with reference TRBV29-1 and TRBJ1-1 gives the whole variable domain SAVISQKPSRDICQRGTSLTIQCQVDSQVTMMFWYRQQPGQSLTLIATANQGSEATYESGFVIDKFPISRPNLTFSTLTVSNMSPEDSSIYLCSVVPSTEAFFGQGTRLTVV.

The rearrangement links TRBV5-1 to TRBJ1-1; D not certain. The CDR3 loop spans 15 amino acids. Germline CDR1 and CDR2: SGHRS and YFSETQ. Trimming took 1 base from V and 1 from J, leaving 11 bases between them. Here the CDR3 DNA reads TGCGCCAGCAGCTTGCTTTCTCGGGAGAACACTGAAGCTTTCTTT. Protein product: CASSLLSRENTEAFF.

The chain joins TRBV10-3 to TRBJ1-1; perhaps TRBD1 as D (6 bases). Trimming removed 4 bases at V and 6 bases at J, with 12 bases between. CDR1 and CDR2 from the germline V gene are ENHRY and SYGVKD. The CDR3 has 13 residues. The CDR3 nucleotides are TGTGCCATCAGTGGCACAGGGACCCCTGAAGCTTTCTTT. This encodes CAISGTGTPEAFF.

This chain links TRBV7-9 with TRBJ2-1; 8 bases agree with TRBD1. V was pared by 2 bases and J by 8 bases, with 17 bases of the junction left unmatched. Germline CDR1 and CDR2: SEHNR and FQNEAQ (reference sequence). The CDR3 is made up of 18 amino acids. The CDR3 DNA sequence: TGTGCCAGCAGCTTAAGGGGGACGGTGACAGGGGCTTTGGATGAGCAGTTCTTC. This codes for CASSLRGTVTGALDEQFF.

The CDR3 DNA is TGTGCCAGCAGTTACTCCCGAAGCCACGTCACGGATACGCAGTATTTT. Translation: CASSYSRSHVTDTQYF. The chain links TRBV6-2 or TRBV6-3 to TRBJ2-3; D remains ambiguous. This CDR3 has 16 residues. Between the trimmed V and J ends, which lost 0 bases and 6 bases, there was a span of 16 bases. From germline, CDR1 is MNHEY and CDR2 SVGEGT.

This clone came up once. The rearrangement uses TRBV27 and TRBJ1-2; tentative D call: TRBD1 (5 bases). Germline assignment: CDR1 MNHEY and CDR2 SMNVEV (reference sequence). The CDR3 sequence is 15 residues long. V lost 5 bases, J lost 4 bases, and 17 bases lay in between. CDR3 sequence (DNA): TGTGCCAGCAGTACCACTCCAGGGATTCCCTATGGCTACACCTTC. It codes for CASSTTPGIPYGYTF.

V and J are TRBV28 and TRBJ2-7; no clear D gene. Germline V CDR1 and CDR2: MDHEN, SYDVKM. This CDR3 spans 13 amino acids. The V end was cut by 2 bases, the J end by 6 bases, with 11 bases between. The DNA for the CDR3 is TGTGCCAGCAGTTTAAGCGTTACTTCCGAGCAGTACTTC. Its protein is CASSLSVTSEQYF.

The V gene is TRBV28, the J gene TRBJ1-1; no definite D call. This CDR3 has 12 residues. Germline loops: CDR1 MDHEN, CDR2 SYDVKM. V was pared by 2 bases and J by 7 bases, with 8 bases between. The CDR3 region is CASSLLRIEAFF. CDR3 sequence (DNA): TGTGCCAGCAGTTTACTGAGGATTGAAGCTTTCTTT. The full variable domain, with the rest looked up from reference TRBV28 and TRBJ1-1, is DVKVTQSSRYLVKRTGEKVFLECVQDMDHENMFWYRQDPGLGLRLIYFSYDVKMKEKGDIPEGYSVSREKKERFSLILESASTNQTSMYLCASSLLRIEAFFGQGTRLTVV.

This clone was detected once. This chain joins TRBV4-3 and TRBJ2-5, with 7 bases lining up with TRBD2. This CDR3 has 14 amino acids. Germline V gene data show CDR1 as LGHNA and CDR2 as YSLEER. The ends lost 5 bases at V and 1 base at J; junction bases unmatched: 4. For the CDR3, the DNA is TGCGCCAGCAGCACTAGGACTAGCCAAGAGACCCAGTACTTC. It codes for CASSTRTSQETQYF.